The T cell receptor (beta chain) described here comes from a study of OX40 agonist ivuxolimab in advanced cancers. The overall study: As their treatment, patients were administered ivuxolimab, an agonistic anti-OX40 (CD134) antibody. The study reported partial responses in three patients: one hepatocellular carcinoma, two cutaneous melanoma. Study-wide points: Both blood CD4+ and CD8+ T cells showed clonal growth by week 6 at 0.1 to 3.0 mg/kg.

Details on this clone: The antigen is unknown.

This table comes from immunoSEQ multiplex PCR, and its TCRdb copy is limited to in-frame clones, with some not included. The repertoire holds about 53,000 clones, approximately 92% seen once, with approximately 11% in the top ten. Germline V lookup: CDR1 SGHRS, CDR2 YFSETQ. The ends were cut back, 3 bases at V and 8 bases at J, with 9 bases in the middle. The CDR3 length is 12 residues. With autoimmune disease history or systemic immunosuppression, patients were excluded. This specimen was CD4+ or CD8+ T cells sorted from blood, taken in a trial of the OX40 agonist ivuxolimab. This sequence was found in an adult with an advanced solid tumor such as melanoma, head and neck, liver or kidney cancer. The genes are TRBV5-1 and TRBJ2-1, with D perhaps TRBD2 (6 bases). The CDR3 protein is CASSSGVHEQFF. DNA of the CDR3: TGCGCCAGCAGCTCGGGGGTCCATGAGCAGTTCTTC.